Following are 16 T cell receptor beta chains from one sample sequenced in a study of T cells after yellow fever vaccination. One entry per CDR3 protein, called by TCRdb with MiXCR from the 5' RACE reads. Altogether about 75,000 distinct CDR3 sequences are present, around 7.8% being singletons, with the ten largest covering approximately 30%. This specimen was CD8+ T cells sorted from PBMCs, taken 10 days after the first yellow fever vaccination. These receptor sequences come from a man younger than 35 who received the YFV17D yellow fever vaccine.

This clonotype was seen at least ten times. V and J are TRBV6-1 and TRBJ2-7; possible D gene TRBD2, 6 bases. Germline CDR1 is MNHNS and CDR2 is SASEGT. This CDR3 contains 14 residues. V lost 5 bases, J lost 3 bases, and 14 bases lay in between. CDR3 loop: CASSRQGLLYEQYF. The CDR3 DNA reads TGTGCCAGCAGTCGCCAGGGACTGCTCTACGAGCAGTACTTC.

The chain's CDR3 is CASTAGTGPYGYTF. DNA for the CDR3: TGTGCCAGCACCGCCGGGACAGGGCCCTATGGCTACACCTTC. The chain employs TRBV6-6 and TRBJ1-2, with 9 bases fitting TRBD1. The length of the CDR3 is 14 residues. V shed 7 bases and J 4 bases; nucleotides not matched to a gene: 7. CDR1 is MNHNY, CDR2 SVGAGI, per germline (reference sequence).

Notes on this clonotype: An end of the junction differs from the germline gene, which may be a read error. The rearrangement joins TRBV6-2 or TRBV6-3 to TRBJ2-5; 9 bases line up with TRBD1. Germline CDR1 reads MNHEY; CDR2 reads SVGEGT. CDR3 length equals 17 residues. The CDR3 bases are TGTGCCGGCAGTTACTCGACGGGGACAGGGAGTTCGGAGACCCAGTACTTC. Translated: CAGSYSTGTGSSETQYF.

This clonotype was counted ten times or more. This sequence joins TRBV6-5 and TRBJ2-1; tentatively, D is TRBD1 or TRBD2 (6 bases each). Germline CDR1 reads MNHEY; CDR2 reads SVGAGI. The CDR3 loop spans 16 amino acids. Trimming took 7 bases from V and 3 from J, leaving 19 bases between them. CDR3 bases: TGTGCCAGCACCGAAAGGGGGGAGACTGACTACAATGAGCAGTTCTTC. This translates into CASTERGETDYNEQFF.

The rearrangement joins TRBV29-1 to TRBJ2-7; no clear D. The length of the CDR3 is 12 residues. Germline CDR1 reads SQVTM; CDR2 reads ANQGSEA. Trimming cost V 0 bases and J 3 bases, with 6 bases left between them. The CDR3 DNA sequence: TGCAGCGTTGAAGAGGCCGACTACGAGCAGTACTTC. It yields the protein CSVEEADYEQYF.

Only a few counts were recorded for this clonotype. This chain joins TRBV7-9 and TRBJ2-1; D is ambiguous. The germline V gene encodes CDR1 SEHNR and CDR2 FQNEAQ (reference sequence). V was shortened by 1 base and J by 3 bases, with 10 bases between the two germline ends. The CDR3 totals 15 residues. The CDR3 DNA reads TGTGCCAGCAGCTTAGTCATAGACCTCTACAATGAGCAGTTCTTC. It encodes CASSLVIDLYNEQFF. The entire variable domain, with the rest obtained from reference TRBV7-9 and TRBJ2-1, is as follows: DTGVSQNPRHKITKRGQNVTFRCDPISEHNRLYWYRQTLGQGPEFLTYFQNEAQLEKSRLLSDRFSAERPKGSFSTLEIQRTEQGDSAMYLCASSLVIDLYNEQFFGPGTRLTVL.

This chain links TRBV19 with TRBJ2-2; D may be TRBD1 (5 bases). V lost 3 bases and J lost 4, with 15 bases in between. The CDR3 has 16 residues. Germline loops: CDR1 LNHDA, CDR2 SQIVND (reference sequence). CDR3 in DNA: TGTGCCAGTAGTATGGCCACGACAGTTCCCACCGGGGAGCTGTTTTTT. It codes for CASSMATTVPTGELFF.

This clonotype was recorded a few times. As DNA, the CDR3 is TGCGCCAGCAGCTTGGGACCAGGAGACTCTGGAAACACCATATATTTT. Protein: CASSLGPGDSGNTIYF. The chain joins TRBV5-1 to TRBJ1-3; D unresolved. The CDR3 is 16 amino acids. Trimming pared 0 bases from V and 0 bases from J, leaving 10 bases between. The germline CDR1 and CDR2 sequences are SGHRS and YFSETQ. Combining the CDR3 with reference TRBV5-1 and TRBJ1-3 gives the whole variable domain KAGVTQTPRYLIKTRGQQVTLSCSPISGHRSVSWYQQTPGQGLQFLFEYFSETQRNKGNFPGRFSGRQFSNSRSEMNVSTLELGDSALYLCASSLGPGDSGNTIYFGEGSWLTVV.

This clonotype appeared many times. The V call is TRBV9, the J call TRBJ2-3, with TRBD1 matching 9 bases. This CDR3 has 16 residues. The trim removed 4 bases at V and 6 bases at J, leaving 12 bases unmatched. Germline assignment: CDR1 SGDLS and CDR2 YYNGEE. The CDR3, as DNA: TGTGCCAGCAGCAGGAGGTTGGGACAGGGAGTGGATACGCAGTATTTT. Its protein product is CASSRRLGQGVDTQYF.

The chain has TRBV12-3 or TRBV12-4 and TRBJ1-5, with TRBD1 identical over 7 bases. This CDR3 has 13 amino acids. V gave up 1 base and J gave up 7 bases; unmatched junction bases: 1. The CDR3 loop is CASSLEGAQPQHF. The CDR3 DNA reads TGTGCCAGCAGTTTAGAGGGGGCACAGCCCCAGCATTTT.

The sample holds many counts of this clonotype. This chain uses TRBV7-2 with TRBJ2-7; D may be TRBD2 (6 bases). The CDR3 extends over 14 amino acids. Trimming cost V 5 bases and J 4 bases, with 15 bases left between them. The germline V gene has CDR1 SGHTA and CDR2 FQGNSA. The CDR3 spells CASSRVEAGYEQYF. The CDR3 nucleotides read TGTGCCAGCAGCCGTGTGGAGGCGGGGTACGAGCAGTACTTC. Full variable domain (remainder filled in from reference TRBV7-2 and TRBJ2-7): GAGVSQSPSNKVTEKGKDVELRCDPISGHTALYWYRQSLGQGLEFLIYFQGNSAPDKSGLPSDRFSAERTGGSVSTLTIQRTQQEDSAVYLCASSRVEAGYEQYFGPGTRLTVT.

This clonotype has a count of ten or more. The chain is built from TRBV27 and TRBJ1-5; 9 bases are a match to TRBD1. This CDR3 spans 15 amino acids. Looked up from germline, CDR1 is MNHEY and CDR2 is SMNVEV (reference sequence). The V segment lost 0 bases and the J segment 6 bases; nucleotides outside the gene matches: 3. CDR3 in amino acids: CASSLSGTGIQPQHF. The CDR3 nucleotides read TGTGCCAGCAGTTTATCAGGGACAGGGATTCAGCCCCAGCATTTT.

A note on this clonotype: A much more abundant neighbour one base away suggests this may be a read error. The V and J genes are TRBV4-3 and TRBJ2-5; D remains ambiguous. There are 15 residues in the CDR3. Germline V gene lookup returns CDR1 LGHNA and CDR2 YSLEER. CDR3 loop: CTSSQELGSQETQYF. The CDR3 DNA is TGCACCAGCAGCCAAGAGTTGGGCAGCCAAGAGACCCAGTACTTC.

This clonotype was seen a few times. The rearrangement joins TRBV11-1 to TRBJ2-6, with D maybe TRBD2 (6 bases). V was cut by 3 bases and J by 0 bases, with 18 bases left in between. This CDR3 spans 19 amino acids. Germline V lookup: CDR1 SGHAT, CDR2 FQDESV (reference sequence). CDR3 in amino acids: CASSLTGRLDISGANVLTF. CDR3 DNA sequence: TGTGCCAGCAGCTTGACCGGTAGACTAGACATCTCTGGGGCCAACGTCCTGACTTTC.

This clonotype was seen many times. CDR3 in amino acids: CATSNGGGPYYEQYF. The CDR3 DNA sequence: TGTGCCACCAGCAATGGGGGGGGGCCTTACTACGAGCAGTACTTC. The V call is TRBV15, the J call TRBJ2-7, with D perhaps matching TRBD2 (7 bases). The CDR3 spans 15 residues. Germline V CDR1 and CDR2: LNHNV, YYDKDF (reference sequence). Trimming removed 4 bases at V and 3 bases at J, with 16 bases between.

This rearrangement joins TRBV27 to TRBJ2-3, with D tentatively TRBD2 (6 bases). Trimming left V 2 bases short and J 4 bases short, with 22 bases between. Per germline, CDR1 MNHEY and CDR2 SMNVEV (reference sequence). The CDR3 extends over 18 amino acids. Here the CDR3 DNA reads TGTGCCAGCAGTTTAATTACTACATCTGGACTAAACGCAGATACGCAGTATTTT. It specifies CASSLITTSGLNADTQYF.